One sample yielded the 4 T cell receptor beta chains listed below, sequenced in a study of early T cells in non-severe SARS-CoV-2 infection. MiXCR was run by TCRdb on the 5' RACE reads, yielding one entry per CDR3 protein. The sample holds about 64,000 distinct CDR3 sequences; around 13% are singletons and the top ten take around 4.3%. Input material: whole blood. These receptors all come from an adult who was a healthcare worker with PCR-confirmed SARS-CoV-2 infection or an uninfected control (not recorded which).

The table lists this clonotype with many counts. The V and J genes are TRBV5-4 and TRBJ2-7; D might be TRBD1 (5 bases). CDR1 is SGHNT and CDR2 is YYREEE in the germline V gene (reference sequence). Trimming left V 4 bases short and J 2 bases short, with 13 bases between. This CDR3 is built from 14 residues. The CDR3 spells CASSQDSSAYEQYF. The CDR3 bases are TGTGCCAGCAGCCAAGACAGCAGCGCCTACGAGCAGTACTTC.

This clonotype was detected a few times. The rearrangement links TRBV10-3 to TRBJ1-2; D remains unclear. The CDR3 extends over 15 amino acids. CDR1 is ENHRY, CDR2 SYGVKD, per germline. V lost 4 bases to trimming and J lost 6 bases, with 18 bases between them. CDR3 in DNA: TGTGCCATCAGTGGGCAGGACGGCGGTGGAAATGGCTACACCTTC. Protein product: CAISGQDGGGNGYTF.

This clonotype qualifies as medium-sized. The chain combines TRBV6-6 with TRBJ2-5, with D perhaps TRBD1 (6 bases). The CDR3 consists of 14 residues. V dropped 2 bases and J dropped 0 bases, with 7 bases sitting between them. Germline values: CDR1 MNHNY, CDR2 SVGAGI (reference sequence). In nucleotides, the CDR3 is TGTGCCAGCAGTTACGGGGACAACCAAGAGACCCAGTACTTC. It translates to CASSYGDNQETQYF.

This sequence joins TRBV11-2 and TRBJ1-2, with a possible D match to TRBD1 (5 bases). The CDR3 extends over 13 amino acids. Trimming pared 1 base from V and 8 bases from J, leaving 11 bases between. CDR1 is SGHAT and CDR2 is FQNNGV in the germline V gene. CDR3 in DNA: TGTGCCAGCAGCTTAGCTTTTGGGGGAGGCTACACCTTC. Its protein product is CASSLAFGGGYTF.